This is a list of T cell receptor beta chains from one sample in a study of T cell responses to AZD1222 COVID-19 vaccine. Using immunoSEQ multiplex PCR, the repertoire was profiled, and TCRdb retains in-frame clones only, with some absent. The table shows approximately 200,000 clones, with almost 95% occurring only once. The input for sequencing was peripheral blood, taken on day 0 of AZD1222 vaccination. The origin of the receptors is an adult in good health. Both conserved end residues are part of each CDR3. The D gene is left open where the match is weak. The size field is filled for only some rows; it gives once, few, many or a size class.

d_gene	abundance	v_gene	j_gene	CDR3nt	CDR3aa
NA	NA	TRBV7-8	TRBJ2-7	TGTGCCAGCAGCTTAGGCCGGGACGGACCTTATGAGCAGTACTTC	CASSLGRDGPYEQYF
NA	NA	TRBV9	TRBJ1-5	TGTGCCAGCAGCGAAGGGACGGGGGGGGCTCAGCCCCAGCATTTT	CASSEGTGGAQPQHF
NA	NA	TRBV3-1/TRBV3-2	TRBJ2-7	TGTGCCAGCAGCCAAGCATCCGGGCCGAGAGGACAGCAGTACTTC	CASSQASGPRGQQYF
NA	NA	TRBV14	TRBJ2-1	TGTGCCAGCAGCCAAGCTAGAGACAGGATTGCCTACAATGAGCAGTTCTTC	CASSQARDRIAYNEQFF
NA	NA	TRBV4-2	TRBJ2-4	TGTGCCAGCAGCCAAGAGCTGGGGGCTGGTGCCAAAAACATTCAGTACTTC	CASSQELGAGAKNIQYF
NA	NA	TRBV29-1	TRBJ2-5	TGCAGCGTTGAAGATCTGGAAGAGACCCAGTACTTC	CSVEDLEETQYF
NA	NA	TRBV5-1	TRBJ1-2	TGCGCCAGCAGCTTGGCCGGGCCCGACTATGGCTACACCTTC	CASSLAGPDYGYTF
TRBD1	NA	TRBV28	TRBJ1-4	TGTGCCAGCAGTCCGGACAGGGTCAGGGGAAAACTGTTTTTT	CASSPDRVRGKLFF
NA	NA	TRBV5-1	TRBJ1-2	TGCGCCAGCAGCTTGAACAGGGACTATGGCTACACCTTC	CASSLNRDYGYTF
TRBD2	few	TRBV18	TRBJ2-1	TGTGCCAGCTCATCGGGACTAGCGGACAATGAGCAGTTCTTC	CASSSGLADNEQFF
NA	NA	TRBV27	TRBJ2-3	TGTGCCAGCAGTTTAGCGGATACGCAGTATTTT	CASSLADTQYF
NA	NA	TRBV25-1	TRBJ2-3	TGTGCCAGCAGTGAAGCGGGAACTAGCACAGATACGCAGTATTTT	CASSEAGTSTDTQYF
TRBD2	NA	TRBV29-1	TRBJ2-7	TGCAGCGTGCACTTACTGGGACTAGCGCCCTACGAGCAGTACTTC	CSVHLLGLAPYEQYF
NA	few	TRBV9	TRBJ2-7	TGTGCCAGCAGCGCCAGACCCGCAGGCGAGCAGTACTTC	CASSARPAGEQYF
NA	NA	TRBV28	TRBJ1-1	TGTGCCAGCAGAGGGTACCCTGAAGCTTTCTTT	CASRGYPEAFF
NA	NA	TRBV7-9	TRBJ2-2	TGTGCCAAAGGGGTGGGCGCAGACACCGGGGAGCTGTTTTTT	CAKGVGADTGELFF
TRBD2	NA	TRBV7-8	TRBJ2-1	TGTGCCAGCAGCTCGGGACTAGCGGGAGGGTACAATGAGCAGTTCTTC	CASSSGLAGGYNEQFF
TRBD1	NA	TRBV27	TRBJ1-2	TGTGCCAGCAGAATAGGGACAGGGGGCCATTATGGCTACACCTTC	CASRIGTGGHYGYTF
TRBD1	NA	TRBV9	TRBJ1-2	TGTGCCAGCAGCCCACAACCCAAGGGACAGGGAAGTTATCGAAACTATGGCTACACCTTC	CASSPQPKGQGSYRNYGYTF
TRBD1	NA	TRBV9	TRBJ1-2	TGTGCCAGCAGCGCCGGGGAGGGGGCGTATGGCTACACCTTC	CASSAGEGAYGYTF
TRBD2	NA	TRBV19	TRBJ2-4	TGTGCCAGTAGTGTCGTAGCGGGAGGCAAAGGGCCCAAAAACATTCAGTACTTC	CASSVVAGGKGPKNIQYF